This T cell receptor (beta chain) was sequenced in a study of cytomegalovirus exposure and HLA in healthy donors. The CDR3 contains 13 residues. CDR1 MNHEY and CDR2 SMNVEV come from the germline V gene (reference sequence). The V and J ends lost 3 bases and 5 bases respectively, with 10 bases between them. PCR employed 60 Vbeta and 13 Jbeta primers. Produced via immunoSEQ multiplex PCR; TCRdb's table is partial and in-frame only. The top ten hold about 3% of the sample, which has 150,000 to 200,000 clones, about 77% seen once. This chain joins TRBV27 and TRBJ2-5; D possibly corresponds to TRBD2 (5 bases). The material sequenced was PBMCs. This receptor was identified in a female donor in good health and CMV-seronegative. The CDR3 DNA reads as TGTGCCAGCAGTTTTACTAGTGATGAGACCCAGTACTTC. This gives the protein CASSFTSDETQYF.